These T cell receptor beta chains were read from a single sample in a study of blood T cell repertoires in COVID-19. Sequenced by immunoSEQ multiplex PCR; TCRdb stores in-frame clones only, minus some. The sample lists some 240,000 clones; about 87% were seen once. Sequencing was carried out using PBMCs or T cells enriched from blood (not recorded which). These receptors were collected from a woman in her forties who had been exposed to COVID-19. Each CDR3 is given without its conserved first and last residue. The order of the fields is J gene, D gene, V gene, CDR3 protein. D genes are given only for firm matches.

J: TRBJ2-5
D: .
V: TRBV6-5
CDR3: ASRLVGKETQY

J: TRBJ1-5
D: .
V: TRBV27
CDR3: ASSPSSTVFQPQH

J: TRBJ1-3
D: TRBD1
V: TRBV7-9
CDR3: ASSQTGVRGNTIY

J: TRBJ1-6
D: .
V: TRBV4-2
CDR3: ASSQGVNSPLH

J: TRBJ2-2
D: TRBD1
V: TRBV28
CDR3: ASSTPTGVNTGELF

J: TRBJ1-1
D: TRBD1
V: TRBV11-1
CDR3: ASSLARTGTGEAF

J: TRBJ2-2
D: .
V: TRBV19
CDR3: ASTLAGINTGELF

J: TRBJ1-2
D: TRBD1
V: TRBV14
CDR3: ASSQGGQILYGYT

J: TRBJ2-1
D: TRBD2
V: TRBV14
CDR3: ASSEVTSGGGWNEQF

J: TRBJ2-1
D: TRBD2
V: TRBV29-1
CDR3: SVDTAGRDYNEQF

J: TRBJ1-5
D: TRBD1
V: TRBV27
CDR3: ASSLSLGQNQPQH

J: TRBJ2-7
D: TRBD2
V: TRBV9
CDR3: ASSVDSGGASSYEQY

J: TRBJ1-1
D: .
V: TRBV5-1
CDR3: ASKVGRNTEAF

J: TRBJ2-2
D: TRBD1
V: TRBV19
CDR3: ASRVGQGNTGELF

J: TRBJ2-1
D: .
V: TRBV7-7
CDR3: ASSPADSYNEQF

J: TRBJ1-1
D: .
V: TRBV14
CDR3: ASSQEMKGRTEAF

J: TRBJ2-2
D: .
V: TRBV7-8
CDR3: ASSLRRANTGELF

J: TRBJ2-7
D: TRBD1
V: TRBV6-6
CDR3: ASSSLTGTGVI

J: TRBJ2-1
D: TRBD1
V: TRBV7-9
CDR3: ASSSGQGAWGSYNEQF

J: TRBJ2-3
D: TRBD1
V: TRBV7-2
CDR3: ASSLGQQGAYTQY

J: TRBJ1-2
D: TRBD1
V: TRBV18
CDR3: ASSPLQGTANYGYT

J: TRBJ1-1
D: .
V: TRBV4-3
CDR3: ASRPLLTVNTEAF

J: TRBJ2-5
D: .
V: TRBV19
CDR3: ASSIWAGLETQY

J: TRBJ1-4
D: TRBD1
V: TRBV18
CDR3: ASSPARDRDEKLF

J: TRBJ1-2
D: TRBD1
V: TRBV7-8
CDR3: ASSFATGGHGYT

J: TRBJ1-5
D: .
V: TRBV19
CDR3: ASSNPSGGNQPQH

J: TRBJ1-5
D: TRBD1
V: TRBV7-9
CDR3: ASSLGTGVQPQH

J: TRBJ2-7
D: TRBD2
V: TRBV3-1/TRBV3-2
CDR3: ASSLGLAGGSYEQY

J: TRBJ1-1
D: .
V: TRBV7-3
CDR3: ASSQGRENTEAF

J: TRBJ2-2
D: .
V: TRBV2
CDR3: ASIFDSNTGELF

J: TRBJ2-3
D: TRBD1
V: TRBV18
CDR3: ASSPGQADTQY

J: TRBJ1-2
D: .
V: TRBV5-5
CDR3: ASSLDQGERGYT

J: TRBJ2-3
D: .
V: TRBV19
CDR3: ASSILGGLVTDTQY

J: TRBJ2-7
D: TRBD1
V: TRBV9
CDR3: ASSPVSTDRGEQY

J: TRBJ2-1
D: TRBD2
V: TRBV27
CDR3: ASSRPPSGRDFSSYNEQF

J: TRBJ1-4
D: .
V: TRBV27
CDR3: ASSGDTLQTNEKLF

J: TRBJ1-2
D: TRBD1
V: TRBV4-2
CDR3: ASSQEGGQGYGYT

J: TRBJ1-6
D: .
V: TRBV6-5
CDR3: ASSQGLNSPLH

J: TRBJ1-3
D: .
V: TRBV19
CDR3: ASSIDEASQRNTIY

J: TRBJ2-5
D: TRBD2
V: TRBV11-2
CDR3: ASSLWGEVAGSQETQY

J: TRBJ1-1
D: TRBD1
V: TRBV5-1
CDR3: ASRRTGENTEAF

J: TRBJ1-2
D: .
V: TRBV6-2/TRBV6-3
CDR3: ASSYRPSTLGYGYT

J: TRBJ2-3
D: TRBD1
V: TRBV7-6
CDR3: ASSYPYRDRGKGTQY

J: TRBJ1-1
D: .
V: TRBV4-2
CDR3: ASSQVGSGALNTEAF

J: TRBJ2-3
D: .
V: TRBV28
CDR3: ASTSWQGRGLGTDTQY

J: TRBJ1-1
D: .
V: TRBV19
CDR3: ASSPRSGHLNTEAF

J: TRBJ1-1
D: .
V: TRBV4-1
CDR3: ASSPGSGLGRNTEAF

J: TRBJ2-1
D: TRBD2
V: TRBV11-2
CDR3: ASSSGGLGSYNEQF

J: TRBJ1-6
D: TRBD1
V: TRBV4-2
CDR3: ASSQMTGEGSPLH

J: TRBJ2-2
D: .
V: TRBV4-1
CDR3: ASSHLGSVTGELF

J: TRBJ1-5
D: TRBD1
V: TRBV18
CDR3: ASSPTGGNQPQH

J: TRBJ2-1
D: TRBD1
V: TRBV19
CDR3: ASSIAWTGSAYNEQF

J: TRBJ2-1
D: TRBD2
V: TRBV11-3
CDR3: ASSFGLAGPKEQF

J: TRBJ1-2
D: TRBD1
V: TRBV19
CDR3: ASSDVRGGDYGYT

J: TRBJ1-1
D: .
V: TRBV6-4
CDR3: ASSDSLSRTV

J: TRBJ1-2
D: TRBD1
V: TRBV29-1
CDR3: SVEDLGTGGYGYT

J: TRBJ1-6
D: .
V: TRBV18
CDR3: ASSPSGFNANSPLH